This T cell receptor beta chain was sequenced during a study of PD-1 blockade in classical Hodgkin lymphoma. General observations from the study: Reasons behind the repertoire differences stay unclear, perhaps disease activity or earlier therapy.

The table came from immunoSEQ multiplex PCR; TCRdb's copy has only in-frame clones and leaves some out. The sample gives some 93,000 clones, 75% to 85% of which show up once; 17% is in the top ten. Time point of the sample: cycle 4 day 1 (C4D1), after less than 7 weeks of nivolumab. Relapse after autologous stem cell transplantation occurred in every patient, and brentuximab vedotin exposure varied. Responses achieved at best were complete response, partial response or progressive disease. A remark on this clone: Antigen: not known.

The TCR comes from a human donor with classical Hodgkin lymphoma. The input for sequencing was peripheral blood mononuclear cells (PBMCs), taken before the fourth cycle of nivolumab.

The CDR3 is CASRKLAGGPGELFF. The CDR3, as DNA: TGTGCCAGCAGAAAACTAGCGGGAGGGCCCGGGGAGCTGTTTTTT. The genes are TRBV7-7 and TRBJ2-2; 13 bases map to TRBD2. Germline loops: CDR1 SSHAT, CDR2 FNYEAQ (reference sequence). The CDR3 has 15 residues. With 6 bases clipped from V and 6 bases from J, the junction kept 4 bases outside the gene matches.